These 32 T cell receptor beta chains were sequenced from one sample in a study of OX40 agonist ivuxolimab in advanced cancers. Library preparation used the immunoSEQ multiplex PCR assay. TCRdb took over this immuneACCESS table, retaining in-frame rearrangements with V and J assigned. Such tables are incomplete; in checked studies, under half of the missing clones stem from an unresolved V gene, and the remainder is unexplained. The sample table lists 65,000 to 95,000 clones, 90% of them with a count of one. The ten most abundant clones make up approximately 0.3% of the sample. The sample was CD4+ or CD8+ T cells sorted from blood, taken in a trial of the OX40 agonist ivuxolimab. All receptors derive from an adult with an advanced solid tumor such as melanoma, head and neck, liver or kidney cancer.

The chain employs TRBV29-1 and TRBJ2-6; unclear D gene. From germline, CDR1 is SQVTM and CDR2 ANQGSEA. The CDR3 runs 16 residues. V gave up 0 bases and J gave up 2 bases, with 11 bases separating them. The CDR3 is CSVEDSPYPGANVLTF. For the CDR3, the DNA is TGCAGCGTTGAAGATTCCCCGTACCCTGGGGCCAACGTCCTGACTTTC.

The chain links TRBV2 to TRBJ1-3; D gene ambiguous. V was shortened by 6 bases and J by 3 bases, with 12 bases between the two germline ends. Per the germline V gene, CDR1 is SNHLY and CDR2 is FYNNEI. This CDR3 spans 14 amino acids. The CDR3 protein is CASRSRSFGNTIYF. The CDR3 region has the DNA TGTGCCAGCAGGTCGCGGAGCTTTGGAAACACCATATATTTT.

This sequence joins TRBV5-4 and TRBJ1-1, with a possible D match to TRBD1 (5 bases). The germline V and J ends were trimmed by 2 bases and 5 bases, with 13 bases remaining between them. The CDR3 is made up of 14 amino acids. CDR1 and CDR2 from the germline V gene are SGHNT and YYREEE (reference sequence). The DNA of the CDR3 is TGTGCCAGCAGCTTAATACCCGGGGCGACTGAAGCTTTCTTT. It specifies CASSLIPGATEAFF.

The V call is TRBV19, the J call TRBJ2-5, with D hard to call. The CDR3 loop spans 12 amino acids. V was cut by 6 bases and J by 6 bases, with 11 bases left in between. Germline V gene sequence: CDR1 LNHDA, CDR2 SQIVND (reference sequence). The CDR3 sequence is CASSRTGQTQYF. DNA of the CDR3: TGTGCCAGTAGCCGAACTGGACAGACCCAGTACTTC. Full variable domain (remainder filled in from reference TRBV19 and TRBJ2-5): DGGITQSPKYLFRKEGQNVTLSCEQNLNHDAMYWYRQDPGQGLRLIYYSQIVNDFQKGDIAEGYSVSREKKESFPLTVTSAQKNPTAFYLCASSRTGQTQYFGPGTRLLVL.

The genes are TRBV6-5 and TRBJ1-3, with D perhaps matching TRBD1 (6 bases). Germline CDR1 reads MNHEY; CDR2 reads SVGAGI. V dropped 4 bases and J dropped 0 bases, with 13 bases sitting between them. CDR3 length equals 16 residues. In DNA form, the CDR3 reads TGTGCCAGCAGTTCCGGACAGCTTCTCTCTGGAAACACCATATATTTT. Its protein product is CASSSGQLLSGNTIYF.

This rearrangement joins TRBV4-2 to TRBJ2-7, with a possible D match to TRBD2 (5 bases). Trimming pared 0 bases from V and 4 bases from J, leaving 10 bases between. Germline assignment: CDR1 LGHNA and CDR2 YNFKEQ. This CDR3 contains 14 residues. CDR3 residues: CASSQDEGTYEQYF. In DNA, the CDR3 is TGTGCCAGCAGCCAAGATGAGGGTACTTACGAGCAGTACTTC.

The chain carries TRBV10-1 and TRBJ2-6; D remains ambiguous. Germline values: CDR1 WNHNN, CDR2 SYGVQD (reference sequence). V lost 3 bases and J 0 bases, leaving 9 bases between the germline ends. The CDR3 sequence is 16 residues long. DNA of the CDR3: TGCGCCAGCAGTGACACAGTGAGCTCTGGGGCCAACGTCCTGACTTTC. This codes for CASSDTVSSGANVLTF.

The chain joins TRBV15 to TRBJ1-1; unclear D gene. Per germline, CDR1 LNHNV and CDR2 YYDKDF (reference sequence). The CDR3 is 16 amino acids. The V gene lost 3 bases and the J gene lost 0 bases, with 14 bases spanning the gap. This chain's CDR3 is CATSRALPGMNTEAFF. The CDR3 region has the DNA TGTGCCACCAGCAGGGCCCTACCGGGGATGAACACTGAAGCTTTCTTT.

The CDR3 bases are TGTGCCAGCACCACGACAGGGACAGTGACCCAGTACTTC. This translates into CASTTTGTVTQYF. The V gene is TRBV2, the J gene TRBJ2-5, with TRBD1 matching over 7 bases. V lost 7 bases to trimming and J lost 7 bases; unmatched junction nucleotides: 9. Germline V gene data show CDR1 as SNHLY and CDR2 as FYNNEI. The CDR3 has 13 amino acids. The full variable domain, in which reference TRBV2 and TRBJ2-5 provide the parts outside the CDR3, is EPEVTQTPSHQVTQMGQEVILRCVPISNHLYFYWYRQILGQKVEFLVSFYNNEISEKSEIFDDQFSVERPDGSNFTLKIRSTKLEDSAMYFCASTTTGTVTQYFGPGTRLLVL.

This clone appeared a few times. The V and J genes are TRBV2 and TRBJ1-5, with TRBD1 identical over 9 bases. Losses at the gene ends were 10 bases for V and 8 bases for J; bases not matched to a gene: 9. CDR1 is SNHLY and CDR2 is FYNNEI in the germline V gene. The length of the CDR3 is 13 residues. The CDR3 here is CATRTGGGKPQHF. CDR3 bases: TGTGCCACACGAACAGGGGGCGGAAAGCCCCAGCATTTT. The full variable domain, with the rest looked up from reference TRBV2 and TRBJ1-5, is EPEVTQTPSHQVTQMGQEVILRCVPISNHLYFYWYRQILGQKVEFLVSFYNNEISEKSEIFDDQFSVERPDGSNFTLKIRSTKLEDSAMYFCATRTGGGKPQHFGDGTRLSIL.

This clone was seen only once. The rearrangement links TRBV25-1 to TRBJ2-5; D unclear. V was trimmed by 8 bases and J by 4 bases, leaving 5 bases between them. Germline CDR1 MGHDK, CDR2 SYGVNS. The CDR3 spans 10 residues. The CDR3 loop is CASGRETQYF. The CDR3, as DNA: TGTGCCAGCGGTCGAGAGACCCAGTACTTC.

The chain has TRBV6-5 and TRBJ2-5; D uncertain. There are 14 residues in the CDR3. Germline values: CDR1 MNHEY, CDR2 SVGAGI. The V end lost 5 bases, the J end lost 1 base, and 11 bases lay between the germline ends. This chain's CDR3 is CASSGSGTQETQYF. In DNA form, the CDR3 reads TGTGCCAGCAGTGGCTCAGGAACCCAAGAGACCCAGTACTTC.

The chain uses TRBV7-8 and TRBJ1-2, with D possibly matching TRBD1 (6 bases). The germline V gene encodes CDR1 SGHVS and CDR2 FQNEAQ. This CDR3 has 14 amino acids. The ends were cut back, 5 bases at V and 2 bases at J, with 12 bases in the middle. The CDR3 region is CASSVGQLNYGYTF. DNA for the CDR3: TGTGCCAGCAGCGTTGGACAGCTGAACTATGGCTACACCTTC.

The V gene is TRBV5-1, the J gene TRBJ2-2; unclear D gene. The CDR3 consists of 14 residues. Germline CDR1 and CDR2: SGHRS and YFSETQ. Trimming took off 2 bases at V and 2 bases at J, with 7 bases between the two ends. CDR3 region: CASSFDHNTGELFF. Written as DNA, the CDR3 is TGCGCCAGCAGCTTCGACCATAACACCGGGGAGCTGTTTTTT.

The chain carries TRBV9 and TRBJ1-2; possibly TRBD1 for D (6 bases). The CDR3 has 15 residues. Between the trimmed V and J ends, which lost 0 bases and 4 bases, there was a span of 13 bases. Germline loops: CDR1 SGDLS, CDR2 YYNGEE. DNA of the CDR3: TGTGCCAGCAGCGTAGCGGCAGGGGAACCCTATGGCTACACCTTC. Its protein is CASSVAAGEPYGYTF.

V is TRBV5-1 and J is TRBJ1-6; D gene uncertain. Trimming shortened V by 0 bases and J by 5 bases, and 9 bases separated the two germline ends. The length of the CDR3 is 15 residues. CDR1 is SGHRS and CDR2 is YFSETQ in the germline V gene. This CDR3 is CASSLDGNNNSPLHF. The CDR3 DNA follows: TGCGCCAGCAGCTTGGACGGGAATAATAATTCACCCCTCCACTTT.

The count of this clone is one. This chain links TRBV5-1 with TRBJ2-3; TRBD2 agrees at 10 bases. V lost 0 bases, J lost 5 bases, and 6 bases stayed unmatched. Per the germline V gene, CDR1 is SGHRS and CDR2 is YFSETQ. This CDR3 is built from 16 residues. The CDR3 coding sequence is TGCGCCAGCAGCTTGGGAGCGGGGGGGCGAGGAGATACGCAGTATTTT. The encoded protein is CASSLGAGGRGDTQYF.

The chain joins TRBV12-2 to TRBJ1-2; no DNA check was done on the table's D call, TRBD1. TRBV12-2 is designated a pseudogene. CDR3 length equals 14 residues. As DNA, the CDR3 is TGTGCAAGTCGCCCTCGCAGACAGGGCTGTGGCTACACCTTC. Protein: CASRPRRQGCGYTF.

In its sample, this clone was seen once. The rearrangement links TRBV5-1 to TRBJ2-4, with 7 bases aligning to TRBD1. The CDR3 has 14 residues. Trimming at V came to 5 bases and at J to 8 bases, leaving 10 bases not matched to a gene. From germline, CDR1 is SGHRS and CDR2 YFSETQ. The CDR3 region has the DNA TGCGCCAGCAGGGACAGGACCCTCGGGGACATTCAGTACTTC. Its protein product is CASRDRTLGDIQYF.

The V gene is TRBV6-1, the J gene TRBJ2-2, with no clear D. The V end was cut by 6 bases, the J end by 0 bases, with 11 bases between. Germline assignment: CDR1 MNHNS and CDR2 SASEGT. This CDR3 contains 15 residues. CDR3 nucleotides: TGTGCCAGCAGCTTGGGCGGAACGAACACCGGGGAGCTGTTTTTT. It encodes CASSLGGTNTGELFF.

J is TRBJ2-5 and V is TRBV5-1; a weak D match, TRBD2 (7 bases). Germline assignment: CDR1 SGHRS and CDR2 YFSETQ. Between the trimmed V and J ends, which lost 2 bases and 3 bases, there was a span of 14 bases. The CDR3 runs 15 residues. The CDR3 DNA follows: TGCGCCAGCAGCTTACTAGGGGGGGCCGAAGAGACCCAGTACTTC. Encoded protein: CASSLLGGAEETQYF.

This sequence joins TRBV19 and TRBJ1-2; 9 bases line up with TRBD1. The trim removed 2 bases at V and 7 bases at J, leaving 8 bases unmatched. CDR1 and CDR2 from the germline V gene are LNHDA and SQIVND (reference sequence). The CDR3 consists of 15 residues. The CDR3 here is CASSIITGQGPGYTF. The CDR3 nucleotides are TGTGCCAGTAGTATAATTACGGGACAGGGTCCTGGCTACACCTTC.

This rearrangement joins TRBV4-1 to TRBJ1-4; D unclear. Trimming took 5 bases from V and 8 from J, leaving 15 bases between them. The CDR3 has 14 residues. Germline values: CDR1 MGHRA, CDR2 YSYEKL. The CDR3 bases are TGCGCCAGCAGCGCGTTACCGGCCTTAGAAAAACTGTTTTTT. Its translation: CASSALPALEKLFF.

This chain connects TRBV15 to TRBJ1-5, with D perhaps matching TRBD1 (5 bases). The CDR3 runs 16 residues. V was cut by 0 bases and J by 5 bases, with 14 bases left in between. CDR1 is LNHNV, CDR2 YYDKDF, per germline (reference sequence). In DNA, the CDR3 is TGTGCCACCAGCAGAGATCAGGTAGGGGATTATCAGCCCCAGCATTTT. This codes for CATSRDQVGDYQPQHF.

The chain uses TRBV6-6 and TRBJ1-2, with a weak D call TRBD1 (6 bases). The CDR3 runs 15 residues. Trimming stripped 7 bases from V and 3 bases from J, with 18 bases between. In germline, CDR1 is MNHNY, CDR2 SVGAGI (reference sequence). CDR3 bases: TGTGCCAGCACCCCGGCGGGGGCGGAGGACTATGGCTACACCTTC. Translation gives CASTPAGAEDYGYTF.

This chain uses TRBV13 with TRBJ2-7, with 10 bases identical to TRBD2. With V trimmed by 1 base and J by 3 bases, 6 bases remained unmatched. Germline lookup yields CDR1 PRHDT and CDR2 FYEKMQ (reference sequence). This CDR3 spans 16 amino acids. CDR3: CASSLEKRGGRYEQYF. The CDR3 coding sequence is TGTGCCAGCAGCTTAGAGAAGCGGGGGGGCCGCTACGAGCAGTACTTC.

The J gene is TRBJ1-5, the V gene TRBV27; a weak D match, TRBD1 (5 bases). The length of the CDR3 is 14 residues. Germline CDR1 reads MNHEY; CDR2 reads SMNVEV (reference sequence). Between the trimmed V and J ends, which lost 2 bases and 2 bases, there was a span of 7 bases. The DNA of the CDR3 is TGTGCCAGCAGTTTAAGGGACGGCAATCAGCCCCAGCATTTT. This codes for CASSLRDGNQPQHF.

The chain recombines TRBV19 with TRBJ1-5; D is uncertain. The CDR3 runs 15 residues. The germline V gene encodes CDR1 LNHDA and CDR2 SQIVND (reference sequence). V was clipped by 3 bases and J by 1 base, with 10 bases between them. This CDR3 is CASSMLGQSNQPQHF. DNA for the CDR3: TGTGCCAGTAGTATGCTCGGGCAGAGCAATCAGCCCCAGCATTTT.

The chain is built from TRBV9 and TRBJ2-5; no clear D gene. In germline, CDR1 is SGDLS, CDR2 YYNGEE. Trimming cost V 0 bases and J 4 bases, with 10 bases left between them. This CDR3 contains 14 residues. The CDR3 region has the DNA TGTGCCAGCAGCGTAGTTGGGAATCCAGAGACCCAGTACTTC. This codes for CASSVVGNPETQYF.

V usage is TRBV10-1 and J usage is TRBJ2-7, with 7 bases that match TRBD1. The V gene's germline CDR1 is WNHNN and CDR2 SYGVQD (reference sequence). V lost 4 bases, J lost 2 bases, and 8 bases stayed unmatched. The CDR3 loop spans 15 amino acids. As DNA, the CDR3 is TGCGCCAGCAGTGGGACAAGCCAGGGGGCCTACGAGCAGTACGTC. Protein product: CASSGTSQGAYEQYV.

The rearrangement uses TRBV10-3 and TRBJ2-3; 15 bases are shared with TRBD2. CDR3 length: 13 residues. Looked up from germline, CDR1 is ENHRY and CDR2 is SYGVKD. V dropped 7 bases and J dropped 9; count of bases not matched to a gene: 2. In DNA form, the CDR3 reads TGTGCCATCAAAGGGACTAGCGGGGGGACGCAGTATTTT. The encoded protein is CAIKGTSGGTQYF.

This chain connects TRBV5-1 to TRBJ1-4; D remains unclear. This CDR3 has 16 amino acids. Germline V gives CDR1 SGHRS, CDR2 YFSETQ. Trimming cost V 1 base and J 0 bases, with 10 bases left between them. CDR3 sequence: CASSLSMRSTNEKLFF. The CDR3 DNA follows: TGCGCCAGCAGCTTGAGCATGAGATCAACTAATGAAAAACTGTTTTTT.